The 4 T cell receptor beta chains presented below share a single source sample, sequenced in a study of blood T cell repertoires in COVID-19. Some clones are missing from TCRdb's copy, which holds only in-frame ones; the method was immunoSEQ multiplex PCR. The repertoire holds about 280,000 clones, with 70% to 90% as singletons. The sequencing input was peripheral blood. These receptors were obtained from a woman aged 70 to 79 with COVID-19, enrolled during active disease.

The rearrangement uses TRBV27 and TRBJ1-6; 7 bases match TRBD1. The CDR3 has 16 residues. From germline, CDR1 is MNHEY and CDR2 SMNVEV (reference sequence). V trimming: 4 bases; J trimming: 8 bases; junction bases outside the gene matches: 11. The CDR3 here is CASSSTRQGYDSPLHF. The DNA of the CDR3 is TGTGCCAGCAGTTCAACACGACAGGGTTACGATTCACCCCTCCACTTT.

The chain combines TRBV6-2 or TRBV6-3 with TRBJ1-2; tentative D call: TRBD1 (5 bases). The CDR3 loop spans 13 amino acids. Germline CDR1 reads MNHEY; CDR2 reads SVGEGT. V was shortened by 6 bases and J by 8 bases, with 16 bases between the two germline ends. The CDR3 loop reads CASSPRRDGGYTF. The CDR3 region has the DNA TGTGCCAGCAGCCCCCGGAGGGACGGAGGCTACACCTTC.

J is TRBJ1-2 and V is TRBV20-1; possibly TRBD1 for D (5 bases). Germline V gene lookup returns CDR1 DFQATT and CDR2 SNEGSKA (reference sequence). This CDR3 is 13 amino acids long. Trimming shortened V by 3 bases and J by 1 base, and 9 bases separated the two germline ends. This CDR3 reads CSASTGSNYGYTF. The CDR3 bases are TGCAGTGCTAGTACAGGTAGTAACTATGGCTACACCTTC.

This chain uses TRBV30 with TRBJ2-1; D might be TRBD1 (6 bases). V lost 5 bases, J lost 1 base, and 15 bases lay in between. The CDR3 is 15 amino acids. In germline, CDR1 is GTSNPN, CDR2 SVGIG (reference sequence). DNA for the CDR3: TGTGCCTGGGTTAAGGGCGGACAGTCCTACAATGAGCAGTTCTTC. This codes for CAWVKGGQSYNEQFF.